This T cell receptor beta chain was found in a study of blood T cell repertoires in COVID-19. Study as a whole: Some COVID-19 samples were acute and others convalescent; all came from the United States, Italy and Spain. T cells, B-cell-depleted T cells, or PBMCs provided the cDNA or gDNA that served as material.

The Seattle patients, enrolled during active infection, were followed longitudinally. The V and J ends lost 3 bases and 6 bases, in that order; junction bases with no gene match: 7. CDR1 GTSNPN and CDR2 SVGIG come from the germline V gene (reference sequence). The CDR3 is made up of 13 amino acids. In the source study's methods: How many nucleated cells were present was estimated from reference gene primer amplification. Assay used: immunoSEQ multiplex PCR; TCRdb lists only in-frame clones, some missing. V, J and clone size derive from that table, while D and trimming were established from the DNA sequence. The sample has some 270,000 clones; 86% are singletons.

The receptor was derived from a woman older than 75 with COVID-19, enrolled during active disease. Material: peripheral blood. The chain has TRBV30 and TRBJ1-1, with 7 bases lining up with TRBD1. The CDR3 nucleotides are TGTGCCTGGAGGAACAGGGGTGAGGCTGAAGCTTTCTTT. Its protein product is CAWRNRGEAEAFF.